Presented here are 28 T cell receptor beta chains from one specimen sequenced in a study of PD-1 blockade in mismatch repair-deficient tumors. The assay was immunoSEQ multiplex PCR, and TCRdb's table has in-frame clones only and misses some. The table lists some 84,000 clones, 81% of them singletons. Sequenced here: peripheral blood, sampled 12 weeks after starting pembrolizumab. These receptors were taken from an adult with mismatch repair-deficient cancer.

The chain carries TRBV29-1 and TRBJ2-7; TRBD2 matches at 7 bases. The CDR3 has 14 residues. In germline, CDR1 is SQVTM, CDR2 ANQGSEA. Unmatched junction bases numbered 8, after V lost 6 bases and J lost 0 bases. The CDR3 reads CSVPAPSGSYEQYF. DNA of the CDR3: TGCAGCGTCCCCGCGCCTAGCGGCTCCTACGAGCAGTACTTC.

This clone was observed a single time. The CDR3 nucleotides read TGTGCCAGCAGTCCTAACAGGAGAAGCATGAACACTGAAGCTTTCTTT. It yields the protein CASSPNRRSMNTEAFF. The V call is TRBV27, the J call TRBJ1-1, with D maybe TRBD1 (5 bases). Germline lookup yields CDR1 MNHEY and CDR2 SMNVEV (reference sequence). V lost 5 bases and J 0 bases, leaving 16 bases between the germline ends. CDR3 length equals 16 residues.

This clone was counted once. The chain has TRBV19 and TRBJ1-2, with D unclear. The V gene lost 1 base and the J gene lost 8 bases, with 14 bases spanning the gap. The CDR3 spans 14 residues. From germline, CDR1 is LNHDA and CDR2 SQIVND (reference sequence). The chain's CDR3 is CASSIVSGNKGYTF. CDR3 DNA sequence: TGTGCCAGTAGTATAGTGTCGGGGAACAAGGGCTACACCTTC.

This CDR3 reads CASSLYSDSALYF. The CDR3 nucleotides read TGTGCCAGCTCACTATACTCTGACAGCGCACTGTACTTC. The J gene is TRBJ2-7, the V gene TRBV11-3, with a weak D call TRBD1 (5 bases). The CDR3 totals 13 residues. Germline CDR1 and CDR2: SGHNT and YENEEA. The V gene lost 8 bases and the J gene lost 12 bases, with 23 bases spanning the gap.

The chain couples TRBV7-6 to TRBJ2-2, with D unresolved. V lost 3 bases, J lost 3 bases, and 11 bases lay in between. Germline CDR1 reads SGHVS; CDR2 reads FNYEAQ. The CDR3 spans 15 residues. The CDR3 reads CASSLASAYTGELFF. CDR3 nucleotide sequence: TGTGCCAGCAGCTTGGCGTCGGCATACACCGGGGAGCTGTTTTTT.

The rearrangement links TRBV18 to TRBJ2-5, with 9 bases that match TRBD2. J was trimmed by 3 bases and V by 6 bases; bases with no gene match: 5. This CDR3 spans 14 amino acids. Germline assignment: CDR1 KGHSH and CDR2 LQKENI. The CDR3 DNA follows: TGTGCCAGCTCCGAAGCGGGGGGAAAAGAGACCCAGTACTTC. This codes for CASSEAGGKETQYF.

V usage is TRBV10-3 and J usage is TRBJ2-4; D gene ambiguous. Per germline, CDR1 ENHRY and CDR2 SYGVKD. The CDR3 has 16 residues. The V and J ends lost 4 bases and 8 bases respectively, with 21 bases between them. The CDR3 DNA reads TGTGCCATCAGTGCCTCCGATGGGATAATTGGAGACATTCAGTACTTC. Translating gives CAISASDGIIGDIQYF.

The rearrangement joins TRBV25-1 to TRBJ1-3; perhaps TRBD1 as D (6 bases). CDR3 length: 13 residues. The V gene's germline CDR1 is MGHDK and CDR2 SYGVNS. Trimming took off 4 bases at V and 2 bases at J, with 6 bases between the two ends. CDR3 sequence: CASSGQAGNTIYF. In nucleotides, the CDR3 is TGTGCCAGCAGTGGACAGGCTGGAAACACCATATATTTT.

The chain joins TRBV18 to TRBJ2-1; 8 nucleotides align to TRBD2. V lost 3 bases, J lost 7 bases, and 2 bases stayed unmatched. The CDR3 is 13 residues long. The germline CDR1 and CDR2 sequences are KGHSH and LQKENI. CDR3: CASSPASGNEQFF. CDR3 sequence (DNA): TGTGCCAGCTCACCTGCTAGCGGGAATGAGCAGTTCTTC.

The chain employs TRBV5-1 and TRBJ2-7, with 9 bases matching TRBD1. Trimming removed 3 bases from V and 5 bases from J; junction bases left unmatched: 6. This CDR3 has 14 residues. Per the germline V gene, CDR1 is SGHRS and CDR2 is YFSETQ. CDR3 amino acids: CASSSGQGLDEQYF. The CDR3 nucleotides are TGCGCCAGCAGCTCCGGACAGGGGCTGGACGAGCAGTACTTC.

V is TRBV7-8 and J is TRBJ2-1; tentatively, D is TRBD2 (6 bases). The CDR3 consists of 14 residues. The V end lost 0 bases, the J end lost 9 bases, and 12 bases lay between the germline ends. Germline CDR1 and CDR2: SGHVS and FQNEAQ. In nucleotides, the CDR3 is TGTGCCAGCAGCTTAGCGGGAGGTGCCTTTGAGCAGTTCTTC. Its protein product is CASSLAGGAFEQFF.

CDR3 nucleotide sequence: TGTGCCAGCAGCCAGAGTCGGGGGGTACTAAGCACAGATACGCAGTATTTT. Encoded protein: CASSQSRGVLSTDTQYF. The rearrangement uses TRBV11-2 and TRBJ2-3; 7 nucleotides line up with TRBD2. V was clipped by 5 bases and J by 0 bases; unmatched bases: 11. This CDR3 contains 17 residues. From germline, CDR1 is SGHAT and CDR2 FQNNGV.

The rearrangement links TRBV7-2 to TRBJ1-1, with a possible D match to TRBD1 (5 bases). The CDR3 is 14 residues long. Germline CDR1 reads SGHTA; CDR2 reads FQGNSA. The germline V and J ends were trimmed by 5 bases and 1 base, with 11 bases remaining between them. The CDR3 loop reads CASSGQGTNTEAFF. CDR3 DNA sequence: TGTGCCAGCAGCGGGCAGGGAACGAACACTGAAGCTTTCTTT.

V is TRBV6-1 and J is TRBJ2-1; 8 bases line up with TRBD2. Germline V gives CDR1 MNHNS, CDR2 SASEGT. With V trimmed by 4 bases and J by 2 bases, 4 bases remained unmatched. The CDR3 extends over 15 amino acids. The CDR3 protein is CASSVSGSPYNEQFF. CDR3 in DNA: TGTGCCAGCAGTGTAAGCGGGAGCCCCTACAATGAGCAGTTCTTC.

The chain recombines TRBV27 with TRBJ1-4; 7 bases align to TRBD1. The V segment lost 4 bases and the J segment 3 bases; nucleotides outside the gene matches: 2. Germline-derived CDR1 and CDR2 are MNHEY and SMNVEV (reference sequence). CDR3 length equals 14 residues. In DNA form, the CDR3 reads TGTGCCAGCAGTTCCGGGACAGCTAATGAAAAACTGTTTTTT. This sequence encodes CASSSGTANEKLFF.

In its sample, this clone was seen once. This chain uses TRBV29-1 with TRBJ1-1, with D perhaps TRBD1 (5 bases). With 6 bases removed from V and 1 base from J, the gap between germline ends came to 6 bases. Germline V CDR1 and CDR2: SQVTM, ANQGSEA. The CDR3 length is 11 residues. CDR3: CSVDRNTEAFF. The DNA for the CDR3 is TGCAGCGTAGACAGGAACACTGAAGCTTTCTTT.

The chain links TRBV19 to TRBJ1-2; D remains ambiguous. The ends were cut back, 4 bases at V and 0 bases at J, with 9 bases in the middle. The CDR3 contains 14 residues. The germline V gene encodes CDR1 LNHDA and CDR2 SQIVND (reference sequence). DNA of the CDR3: TGTGCCAGTAGTAATCCGGTAGCTAACTATGGCTACACCTTC. The encoded protein is CASSNPVANYGYTF. The complete variable domain, with remaining parts taken from reference TRBV19 and TRBJ1-2, reads DGGITQSPKYLFRKEGQNVTLSCEQNLNHDAMYWYRQDPGQGLRLIYYSQIVNDFQKGDIAEGYSVSREKKESFPLTVTSAQKNPTAFYLCASSNPVANYGYTFGSGTRLTVV.

The rearrangement uses TRBV4-1 and TRBJ1-4; no firm D call. Trimming cost V 4 bases and J 6 bases, with 12 bases left between them. Germline V CDR1 and CDR2: MGHRA, YSYEKL. The CDR3 has 14 residues. The CDR3, as DNA: TGCGCCAGCAGCCTCGTTCAGTTGGATGAAAAACTGTTTTTT. It codes for CASSLVQLDEKLFF.

V is TRBV6-6 and J is TRBJ2-3, with 14 bases matching TRBD2. Germline assignment: CDR1 MNHNY and CDR2 SVGAGI (reference sequence). With V trimmed by 8 bases and J by 8 bases, 9 bases remained unmatched. The CDR3 extends over 15 amino acids. The CDR3 sequence is CASHPGLAGDRTQYF. The CDR3 region has the DNA TGTGCCAGCCATCCGGGACTAGCGGGAGATCGTACGCAGTATTTT.

V is TRBV6-1 and J is TRBJ2-7, with a possible D match to TRBD1 (6 bases). V lost 3 bases and J 2 bases, leaving 20 bases between the germline ends. CDR3 length equals 17 residues. The germline V gene encodes CDR1 MNHNS and CDR2 SASEGT. The CDR3 bases are TGTGCCAGCAGTGACCGGATGGCCCAACAGGGAACCTACGAGCAGTACTTC. Translation: CASSDRMAQQGTYEQYF.

The chain is built from TRBV29-1 and TRBJ2-2; 11 bases map to TRBD2. J lost 6 bases, V lost 6 bases, and 3 bases had no gene match. CDR3 length: 13 amino acids. CDR1 and CDR2 from the germline V gene are SQVTM and ANQGSEA. CDR3 sequence: CSVTSGTAGELFF. CDR3 DNA sequence: TGCAGCGTGACTAGCGGGACCGCCGGGGAGCTGTTTTTT.

In its sample, this clone was seen a few times. Its ends do not fully match the called genes, so a read error is possible. The gene calls are TRBV15 and TRBJ2-7; D might be TRBD1 or TRBD2, each matching 5 bases. The CDR3 spans 12 residues. The germline V gene has CDR1 LNHNV and CDR2 YYDKDF (reference sequence). The CDR3 nucleotides read TGTGCCACCAGCAAGCCCCGGGGACCCAGAAGTTTC. This translates into CATSKPRGPRSF.

This sequence joins TRBV7-6 and TRBJ1-1, with D possibly being TRBD1 (6 bases). CDR1 and CDR2 from the germline V gene are SGHVS and FNYEAQ. CDR3 length: 16 amino acids. V lost 2 bases, J lost 5 bases, and 18 bases lay in between. Here the CDR3 reads CASSLYSGGRRTEAFF. CDR3 DNA: TGTGCCAGCAGCTTATATTCCGGGGGCAGGCGGACTGAAGCTTTCTTT.

The V gene is TRBV7-2, the J gene TRBJ1-4, with 8 bases identical to TRBD1. With 4 bases clipped from V and 4 bases from J, the junction kept 5 bases outside the gene matches. CDR3 length: 15 residues. The germline CDR1 and CDR2 sequences are SGHTA and FQGNSA. CDR3 DNA sequence: TGTGCCAGCAGCTCGAGGACAGGGATTAATGAAAAACTGTTTTTT. Its translation is CASSSRTGINEKLFF. The variable domain in full, completed from reference TRBV7-2 and TRBJ1-4, reads GAGVSQSPSNKVTEKGKDVELRCDPISGHTALYWYRQSLGQGLEFLIYFQGNSAPDKSGLPSDRFSAERTGGSVSTLTIQRTQQEDSAVYLCASSSRTGINEKLFFGSGTQLSVL.

This sequence joins TRBV18 and TRBJ2-3; the match to TRBD2 covers 10 bases. CDR1 KGHSH and CDR2 LQKENI come from the germline V gene. The CDR3 contains 14 residues. The junction had 6 bases not matched to a gene; V was cut back by 6 bases and J by 6 bases. This CDR3 reads CASSEGTSADTQYF. CDR3 in DNA: TGTGCCAGCTCGGAAGGGACTAGCGCGGATACGCAGTATTTT.

The CDR3 region has the DNA TGTGCCAACTCGGACAGCTCTGGAAACACCATATATTTT. Protein product: CANSDSSGNTIYF. This chain joins TRBV2 and TRBJ1-3; D is perhaps TRBD1 (6 bases). The V end was cut by 10 bases, the J end by 0 bases, with 10 bases between. Looked up from germline, CDR1 is SNHLY and CDR2 is FYNNEI. The CDR3 has 13 residues.

In its sample, this clone was seen a few times. CDR3 in DNA: TGTGCCAGCAGTTTCGAAGGACCGGGGACCGGGGAGCTGTTTTTT. It translates to CASSFEGPGTGELFF. The V and J genes are TRBV28 and TRBJ2-2; TRBD2 is a possible D gene (5 bases). Germline V gives CDR1 MDHEN, CDR2 SYDVKM. The CDR3 runs 15 residues. V was trimmed by 3 bases and J by 5 bases, leaving 13 bases between them.

The chain couples TRBV7-6 to TRBJ2-3; D remains unclear. Trimming stripped 5 bases from V and 5 bases from J, with 5 bases between. This CDR3 region has 11 residues. CDR1 and CDR2 from the germline V gene are SGHVS and FNYEAQ. CDR3 in DNA: TGTGCCAGCAGCCCCGTAGATACGCAGTATTTT. Its translation: CASSPVDTQYF. Full variable domain (outside the CDR3, taken from reference TRBV7-6 and TRBJ2-3): GAGVSQSPRYKVTKRGQDVALRCDPISGHVSLYWYRQALGQGPEFLTYFNYEAQQDKSGLPNDRFSAERPEGSISTLTIQRTEQRDSAMYRCASSPVDTQYFGPGTRLTVL.